This note documents a single TCR beta chain sequence. The study drew participants aged about 18 to 89 years from about two dozen US areas. Within 2 weeks before study entry, exposed participants met a COVID-19 case. In the original workflow: Using reference gene primer amplification, nucleated cell counts were estimated. TCRdb keeps only in-frame clones here, not all; method: immunoSEQ multiplex PCR. D and trimming were read from the DNA, whereas the V and J calls and clone size are those reported in that table. The profile shows approximately 140,000 clones, 87% of them singletons. This sample is drawn from a study of blood T cell repertoires in COVID-19. Overall study: PBMCs, B-cell-depleted T cells, or T cells were the source of the cDNA or gDNA that made up the material.

Source material: PBMCs or T cells enriched from blood (not recorded which). This TCR derives from a woman aged 40-49 years who had been exposed to COVID-19.

The CDR3 protein is CASSFQGVGDGYTF. Here the CDR3 DNA reads TGTGCCAGCAGCTTCCAGGGGGTGGGAGATGGCTACACCTTC. This chain connects TRBV7-9 to TRBJ1-2; 7 nucleotides agree with TRBD1. Germline loops: CDR1 SEHNR, CDR2 FQNEAQ (reference sequence). CDR3 length equals 14 residues. Trimming at V came to 3 bases and at J to 6 bases, leaving 7 bases not matched to a gene.